This is a list of T cell receptor beta chains from one sample in a study of a mutant IDH1 vaccine in newly diagnosed glioma. The repertoire was sequenced with immunoSEQ multiplex PCR; TCRdb's copy has only in-frame clones and lacks some. The sample holds some 67,000 clones, around 83% seen once. This specimen was peripheral blood mononuclear cells (PBMCs), taken from a glioma patient treated with radiotherapy, temozolomide or both. These receptors originate from a woman aged 18-29 years with glioma. Some clones in this sample may be carry-over from other donors' samples. The CDR3 runs from the conserved cysteine through the conserved F or W. The D gene is left open where the match is weak. Clone size appears in some rows only: once, few, many, or a class for an expanded clone.

d_gene: NA
j_gene: TRBJ1-2
abundance: NA
v_gene: TRBV29-1
CDR3nt: TGCAGCGCCCCCGAGCCTGTTGGGGCTGGCTACACCTTC
CDR3aa: CSAPEPVGAGYTF

d_gene: NA
j_gene: TRBJ1-4
abundance: NA
v_gene: TRBV5-1
CDR3nt: TGCGCCAGCAGCTTCCAGGGGCCTAATGAAAAACTGTTTTTT
CDR3aa: CASSFQGPNEKLFF

d_gene: NA
j_gene: TRBJ1-1
abundance: once
v_gene: TRBV9
CDR3nt: TGTGCCAGCAGCGTTACCCCCGCCGACACTGAAGCTTTCTTT
CDR3aa: CASSVTPADTEAFF

d_gene: NA
j_gene: TRBJ1-2
abundance: NA
v_gene: TRBV5-1
CDR3nt: TGCGCCAGCAGCTTGGGGTACAGGGCTAATGGCTACACCTTC
CDR3aa: CASSLGYRANGYTF

d_gene: TRBD1
j_gene: TRBJ2-7
abundance: NA
v_gene: TRBV9
CDR3nt: TGTGCCAGCAGCGCCACAGGGGCATCCTACGAGCAGTACTTC
CDR3aa: CASSATGASYEQYF

d_gene: NA
j_gene: TRBJ1-1
abundance: NA
v_gene: TRBV19
CDR3nt: TGTGCCAGTACCCCGGCAGGATTAAAGGGACCTGGGGCTTTCTTT
CDR3aa: CASTPAGLKGPGAFF

d_gene: NA
j_gene: TRBJ2-1
abundance: once
v_gene: TRBV5-1
CDR3nt: TGCGCCAGCAGCTCCCTACAGGGTAGTGAGCAGTTCTTC
CDR3aa: CASSSLQGSEQFF

d_gene: NA
j_gene: TRBJ1-3
abundance: once
v_gene: TRBV2
CDR3nt: TGTGCCAGCAACAGGGTCTCTGGAAACACCATATATTTT
CDR3aa: CASNRVSGNTIYF

d_gene: TRBD1
j_gene: TRBJ1-2
abundance: once
v_gene: TRBV5-6
CDR3nt: TGTGCCAGCAGCTTGGGACAGGGGGTTGTTGGCTACACCTTC
CDR3aa: CASSLGQGVVGYTF

d_gene: TRBD1
j_gene: TRBJ1-1
abundance: few
v_gene: TRBV29-1
CDR3nt: TGCAGCGTTGAGGAACAGGGGGGAGCTTTCTTT
CDR3aa: CSVEEQGGAFF

d_gene: TRBD1
j_gene: TRBJ1-2
abundance: NA
v_gene: TRBV19
CDR3nt: TGTGCCAGTAGTATGGGACAGCTCTTC
CDR3aa: CASSMGQLF

d_gene: TRBD2
j_gene: TRBJ2-7
abundance: few
v_gene: TRBV4-2
CDR3nt: TGTGCCAGCAGCCACCGGACTAGCGGGGGGGCGGACCCCTACGAGCAGTACTTC
CDR3aa: CASSHRTSGGADPYEQYF

d_gene: NA
j_gene: TRBJ1-2
abundance: NA
v_gene: TRBV6-5
CDR3nt: TGTGCCAGCAGTTACGAGGCGACAGTAAATAGCTATGGCTACACCTTC
CDR3aa: CASSYEATVNSYGYTF

d_gene: TRBD1
j_gene: TRBJ1-1
abundance: few
v_gene: TRBV19
CDR3nt: TGTGCCAGTAGTGGCCGGGACAGGGCGTTGAGGGGGAACACTGAAGCTTTCTTT
CDR3aa: CASSGRDRALRGNTEAFF

d_gene: TRBD1
j_gene: TRBJ1-5
abundance: NA
v_gene: TRBV2
CDR3nt: TGTGCCAGCAGTTCCTGGACAGGGAATCAGCCCCAGCATTTT
CDR3aa: CASSSWTGNQPQHF

d_gene: NA
j_gene: TRBJ2-5
abundance: NA
v_gene: TRBV19
CDR3nt: TGTGCCAGTAGTAGGGACCCCAGGGAGACCCAGTACTTC
CDR3aa: CASSRDPRETQYF

d_gene: NA
j_gene: TRBJ1-4
abundance: NA
v_gene: TRBV5-5
CDR3nt: TGTGCCAGCAGCCCGGGGACGACGGGTGAAAAACTGTTTTTT
CDR3aa: CASSPGTTGEKLFF

d_gene: TRBD2
j_gene: TRBJ2-7
abundance: NA
v_gene: TRBV2
CDR3nt: TGTGCCACCGGACTAGCGGGAGATCGCGAGCAGTACTTC
CDR3aa: CATGLAGDREQYF

d_gene: NA
j_gene: TRBJ1-2
abundance: NA
v_gene: TRBV2
CDR3nt: TGTGCCAGCAGTGAATGGCTGTCCGGCTACACCTTC
CDR3aa: CASSEWLSGYTF

d_gene: NA
j_gene: TRBJ2-7
abundance: NA
v_gene: TRBV5-6
CDR3nt: TGTGCCAGCAGCCAGAAGGGGGGCAACCCATACGAGCAGTACTTC
CDR3aa: CASSQKGGNPYEQYF

d_gene: TRBD2
j_gene: TRBJ2-3
abundance: NA
v_gene: TRBV7-3
CDR3nt: TGTGCCAGCAGCTTAATTGGGCGACTAGCGGGGTTCACAGATACGCAGTATTTT
CDR3aa: CASSLIGRLAGFTDTQYF

d_gene: NA
j_gene: TRBJ2-7
abundance: NA
v_gene: TRBV5-1
CDR3nt: TGCGCCAGCAGCTTGGCCAGCACCTACGAGCAGTACTTC
CDR3aa: CASSLASTYEQYF

d_gene: NA
j_gene: TRBJ1-1
abundance: once
v_gene: TRBV9
CDR3nt: TGTGCCAGCAGCGTTTTGCTCGGATTCTCAACTGAAGCTTTCTTT
CDR3aa: CASSVLLGFSTEAFF

d_gene: TRBD2
j_gene: TRBJ2-7
abundance: NA
v_gene: TRBV5-1
CDR3nt: TGCGCCAGCAGCTTGTTTGGCGGGAGCTCCTACGAGCAGTACTTC
CDR3aa: CASSLFGGSSYEQYF

d_gene: NA
j_gene: TRBJ1-2
abundance: NA
v_gene: TRBV27
CDR3nt: TGTGCCAGCAGTTTCGTGGGGTCCAACTATGGCTACACCTTC
CDR3aa: CASSFVGSNYGYTF

d_gene: TRBD1
j_gene: TRBJ2-5
abundance: NA
v_gene: TRBV5-6
CDR3nt: TGTGCCAGCAGCTTGGCAGGGGGTCAAGAGACCCAGTACTTC
CDR3aa: CASSLAGGQETQYF

d_gene: TRBD2
j_gene: TRBJ2-2
abundance: few
v_gene: TRBV4-3
CDR3nt: TGCGCCAACTCAACGCGGCTAGCGGGGAGAAACACCGGGGAGCTGTTTTTT
CDR3aa: CANSTRLAGRNTGELFF

d_gene: TRBD2
j_gene: TRBJ2-2
abundance: NA
v_gene: TRBV12-5
CDR3nt: TGTGCTAGTGGTTTGGTACTAAGCGGGGTAAGCGCCGGGGAGCTGTTTTTT
CDR3aa: CASGLVLSGVSAGELFF

d_gene: TRBD1
j_gene: TRBJ1-6
abundance: NA
v_gene: TRBV6-1
CDR3nt: TGTGCCAGCAGTGACGGGACAGAAAATTCACCCCTCCACTTT
CDR3aa: CASSDGTENSPLHF

d_gene: NA
j_gene: TRBJ2-7
abundance: NA
v_gene: TRBV14
CDR3nt: TGTGCCAGCAGCCAAGTGGGCTACGAGCAGTACTTC
CDR3aa: CASSQVGYEQYF

d_gene: NA
j_gene: TRBJ1-4
abundance: NA
v_gene: TRBV7-6
CDR3nt: TGTGCCAGCAGGCCTGCAACTAATGAAAAACTGTTTTTT
CDR3aa: CASRPATNEKLFF

d_gene: NA
j_gene: TRBJ2-6
abundance: NA
v_gene: TRBV4-2
CDR3nt: TGTGCCAGCAGCCAAGGAACCAGTCGGTCTGGGGCCAACGTCCTGACTTTC
CDR3aa: CASSQGTSRSGANVLTF

d_gene: TRBD1
j_gene: TRBJ1-2
abundance: once
v_gene: TRBV30
CDR3nt: TGTGCCTGGAGTCTCCCCCTCCGGGACAGGCAAGGAGGCTACACCTTC
CDR3aa: CAWSLPLRDRQGGYTF

d_gene: NA
j_gene: TRBJ1-1
abundance: NA
v_gene: TRBV20-1
CDR3nt: TGCAGTGCTAGCGGGCGTGAAGCTTTCTTT
CDR3aa: CSASGREAFF

d_gene: NA
j_gene: TRBJ2-5
abundance: NA
v_gene: TRBV2
CDR3nt: TGTGCCAGCAGACGTGATACCCAGTACTTC
CDR3aa: CASRRDTQYF

d_gene: TRBD1
j_gene: TRBJ1-2
abundance: NA
v_gene: TRBV6-5
CDR3nt: TGTGCCAGCAGGGGGACAGGGCCTTACTATGGCTACACCTTC
CDR3aa: CASRGTGPYYGYTF

d_gene: TRBD1
j_gene: TRBJ1-1
abundance: medium-sized
v_gene: TRBV30
CDR3nt: TGTGCCTGGGGTCTCAGGGGGCGCGGGACTGAAGCTTTCTTT
CDR3aa: CAWGLRGRGTEAFF

d_gene: TRBD1
j_gene: TRBJ1-2
abundance: few
v_gene: TRBV30
CDR3nt: TGTGCCTCAGGGGGTTTGGGCTACACCTTC
CDR3aa: CASGGLGYTF

d_gene: NA
j_gene: TRBJ1-4
abundance: once
v_gene: TRBV5-1
CDR3nt: TGCGCCAGCAGCTCCGGGGGTTTCGATGAAAAACTGTTTTTT
CDR3aa: CASSSGGFDEKLFF

d_gene: TRBD1
j_gene: TRBJ2-7
abundance: NA
v_gene: TRBV5-1
CDR3nt: TGCGCCAGCAGCTTGGAAGGACAGGGGGCGCGGGAGCAGTACTTC
CDR3aa: CASSLEGQGAREQYF

d_gene: TRBD1
j_gene: TRBJ2-7
abundance: NA
v_gene: TRBV19
CDR3nt: TGTGCCAGCTCGACAGGGGGCCCCACCGAGCAGTACTTC
CDR3aa: CASSTGGPTEQYF

d_gene: NA
j_gene: TRBJ1-1
abundance: NA
v_gene: TRBV20-1
CDR3nt: TGCAGTGCTAGAGGGGACGGAGAAGCTTTCTTT
CDR3aa: CSARGDGEAFF

d_gene: NA
j_gene: TRBJ2-5
abundance: NA
v_gene: TRBV5-1
CDR3nt: TGCGCCAGCAGCTCGGACAGCCTACCCCAAGAGACCCAGTACTTC
CDR3aa: CASSSDSLPQETQYF

d_gene: TRBD2
j_gene: TRBJ2-3
abundance: NA
v_gene: TRBV6-5
CDR3nt: TGTGCCAGCAGTTACAGGCTAGCGGGGAGCACAGATACGCAGTATTTT
CDR3aa: CASSYRLAGSTDTQYF

d_gene: NA
j_gene: TRBJ2-2
abundance: NA
v_gene: TRBV30
CDR3nt: TGTGCCTGGAGTGTCGCTCCCCTGAACACCGGGGAGCTGTTTTTT
CDR3aa: CAWSVAPLNTGELFF